Included here is one T cell receptor beta chain sequence, with context. The data were obtained in a study of sequential checkpoint blockade in melanoma. Across the whole study: Maintenance nivolumab came after either treatment sequence.

With 9 bases removed from V and 6 bases from J, the gap between germline ends came to 33 bases. The CDR3 covers 18 residues. The germline V gene has CDR1 LGHNT and CDR2 FRNRAP. The method was immunoSEQ multiplex PCR; TCRdb's version includes in-frame clones alone and lacks a portion of them. This table has about 10,000 clones, approximately 82% appearing once. Indicated treatment: randomized to nivolumab then ipilimumab (arm A) or the reverse (arm B). This chain uses TRBV12-5 with TRBJ2-7; possibly TRBD1 for D (6 bases). Material: CD8+ T cells sorted from blood (inferred from file names), obtained from a patient given nivolumab and ipilimumab in sequence. The source is a human donor with melanoma. In DNA, the CDR3 is TGTGCTAGCCTGGGGGCGTCCCCCTCCGGGACCCAACTCCTCGAGCAGTACTTC. Protein sequence: CASLGASPSGTQLLEQYF.